Presented here are 25 T cell receptor beta chains from one specimen sequenced in a study of blood T cell repertoires in COVID-19. Sequencing used immunoSEQ multiplex PCR; TCRdb keeps in-frame clones, though not all of them. The sample carries some 93,000 clones, approximately 84% recorded once. Specimen: peripheral blood. The receptors here all came from a man aged 65-85 years with acute or convalescent COVID-19.

V usage is TRBV7-9 and J usage is TRBJ1-2; no clear D. CDR1 and CDR2 (germline): SEHNR, FQNEAQ (reference sequence). V lost 0 bases, J lost 7 bases, and 12 bases lay in between. The CDR3 contains 14 residues. The CDR3 DNA reads as TGTGCCAGCAGCTTAGCGCAGCGTGGCGGTGGCTACACCTTC. Translating it yields CASSLAQRGGGYTF.

This rearrangement joins TRBV12-3 or TRBV12-4 to TRBJ1-1; D uncertain. The length of the CDR3 is 12 residues. V was clipped by 2 bases and J by 4 bases, with 5 bases between them. CDR3 coding DNA: TGTGCCAGCAGTTTATCCGTCACTGAAGCTTTCTTT. Protein sequence: CASSLSVTEAFF.

The CDR3 loop is CASSVLRGGYNEQFF. The CDR3 coding sequence is TGTGCCAGCAGCGTACTGCGGGGTGGGTACAATGAGCAGTTCTTC. The V and J genes are TRBV9 and TRBJ2-1, with D possibly matching TRBD2 (6 bases). The V end was cut by 1 base, the J end by 4 bases, with 12 bases between. Germline-derived CDR1 and CDR2 are SGDLS and YYNGEE. This CDR3 spans 15 amino acids.

This clone was seen only once. The rearrangement uses TRBV30 and TRBJ1-5, with 8 bases fitting TRBD1. V gave up 4 bases and J gave up 4 bases; unmatched junction bases: 9. The CDR3 loop spans 15 amino acids. In germline, CDR1 is GTSNPN, CDR2 SVGIG (reference sequence). The DNA of the CDR3 is TGTGCCTGGACTAAAACCCAGGGGGCGAATCAGCCCCAGCATTTT. Its protein product is CAWTKTQGANQPQHF.

The chain combines TRBV12-3 or TRBV12-4 with TRBJ1-1; D is unresolved. The CDR3 sequence is 12 residues long. Trimming removed 7 bases from V and 7 bases from J, with 13 bases in between. The CDR3 protein is CASTQLGLEAFF. CDR3 nucleotide sequence: TGTGCCAGCACCCAGCTAGGACTTGAAGCTTTCTTT.

This chain links TRBV7-2 with TRBJ1-1, with D perhaps TRBD1 (5 bases). Trimming took off 5 bases at V and 11 bases at J, with 21 bases between the two ends. In germline, CDR1 is SGHTA, CDR2 FQGNSA. This CDR3 has 14 residues. The CDR3 loop is CASSAQNRVGVAFF. CDR3 bases: TGTGCCAGCAGCGCGCAAAATAGGGTAGGGGTCGCTTTCTTT. Full variable domain (remainder filled in from reference TRBV7-2 and TRBJ1-1): GAGVSQSPSNKVTEKGKDVELRCDPISGHTALYWYRQSLGQGLEFLIYFQGNSAPDKSGLPSDRFSAERTGGSVSTLTIQRTQQEDSAVYLCASSAQNRVGVAFFGQGTRLTVV.

This clone was seen a single time. The J gene is TRBJ2-7, the V gene TRBV28; 9 positions agree with TRBD1. The germline CDR1 and CDR2 sequences are MDHEN and SYDVKM. The CDR3 length is 19 residues. V dropped 4 bases and J dropped 2; count of bases not matched to a gene: 18. The CDR3 spells CASSSAGTGTIPRAYEQYF. The CDR3, as DNA: TGTGCCAGCAGTTCAGCCGGGACAGGGACTATCCCCAGAGCCTACGAGCAGTACTTC.

The CDR3 nucleotides read TGTGCCAGCAGCCGCCTACAGGGGTATGGAAACACCATATATTTT. Protein: CASSRLQGYGNTIYF. This chain links TRBV4-2 with TRBJ1-3; 7 bases are a match to TRBD1. Losses at the gene ends were 4 bases for V and 3 bases for J; bases not matched to a gene: 6. This CDR3 is built from 15 residues. Germline values: CDR1 LGHNA, CDR2 YNFKEQ.

This chain connects TRBV12-3 or TRBV12-4 to TRBJ1-2; the D gene is possibly TRBD1 (5 bases). The V and J ends lost 3 bases and 4 bases respectively, with 9 bases between them. The CDR3 loop spans 13 amino acids. This CDR3 reads CASSFAQGYGYTF. The CDR3 region has the DNA TGTGCCAGCAGTTTCGCCCAGGGCTATGGCTACACCTTC.

The chain has TRBV5-4 and TRBJ2-1; 13 bases align to TRBD2. The germline CDR1 and CDR2 sequences are SGHNT and YYREEE (reference sequence). With 4 bases clipped from V and 9 bases from J, the junction kept 7 bases outside the gene matches. The CDR3 runs to 15 residues. The CDR3 here is CASSLRLAGGREQFF. The CDR3 nucleotides read TGTGCCAGCAGCCTAAGACTAGCGGGAGGTCGTGAGCAGTTCTTC. Looking up the rest from reference TRBV5-4 and TRBJ2-1 gives the full variable domain: ETGVTQSPTHLIKTRGQQVTLRCSSQSGHNTVSWYQQALGQGPQFIFQYYREEENGRGNFPPRFSGLQFPNYSSELNVNALELDDSALYLCASSLRLAGGREQFFGPGTRLTVL.

The chain couples TRBV24-1 to TRBJ1-2; 9 bases agree with TRBD1. This CDR3 has 17 amino acids. The V segment lost 1 base and the J segment 0 bases; nucleotides outside the gene matches: 5. Germline assignment: CDR1 KGHDR and CDR2 SFDVKD. The CDR3 region is CATSDFGDRDTNYGYTF. In DNA, the CDR3 is TGTGCCACCAGTGATTTTGGGGACAGGGATACTAACTATGGCTACACCTTC.

The chain links TRBV6-6 to TRBJ2-7, with 9 bases fitting TRBD1. CDR3 length: 16 residues. J was trimmed by 0 bases and V by 6 bases; bases with no gene match: 9. The germline V gene encodes CDR1 MNHNY and CDR2 SVGAGI (reference sequence). Here the CDR3 reads CASRTMADRGSYEQYF. Here the CDR3 DNA reads TGTGCCAGCAGGACCATGGCGGACAGGGGCTCCTACGAGCAGTACTTC.

The V and J genes are TRBV3-1 (or the pseudogene TRBV3-2) and TRBJ2-5, with 10 bases that match TRBD1. This CDR3 spans 16 amino acids. The junction had 7 bases not matched to a gene; V was cut back by 1 base and J by 5 bases. Germline V gene sequence: CDR1 LGHDT, CDR2 YNNKEL (reference sequence). This chain's CDR3 is CASSQVTGGLRETQYF. The CDR3 DNA sequence: TGTGCCAGCAGCCAAGTGACAGGGGGCTTGCGGGAGACCCAGTACTTC.

The J gene is TRBJ2-1, the V gene TRBV10-3; 10 bases match TRBD2. CDR3 size: 17 residues. Trimming cost V 6 bases and J 2 bases; bases outside gene matches: 10. CDR1 and CDR2 from the germline V gene are ENHRY and SYGVKD. The CDR3 sequence is CAISQTSGGVTYNEQFF. Here the CDR3 DNA reads TGTGCCATCAGCCAGACCAGCGGGGGGGTGACCTACAATGAGCAGTTCTTC.

Concerning this clone itself: The germline gene is not matched at one end of the junction; a read error may be the cause. The chain is built from TRBV7-7 and TRBJ2-3, with TRBD2 matching 10 bases. The germline V gene has CDR1 SSHAT and CDR2 FNYEAQ (reference sequence). The CDR3 covers 14 residues. The CDR3: CASSLAGGTDTQYF. CDR3 sequence (DNA): TGTGCTAGCAGCTTAGCGGGAGGTACAGATACGCAGTATTTT.

This chain uses TRBV24-1 with TRBJ2-5; a possible D gene is TRBD2 (6 bases). The CDR3 loop spans 17 amino acids. V shed 5 bases and J shed 2 bases, with 20 bases lying between them. Germline-derived CDR1 and CDR2 are KGHDR and SFDVKD. The chain's CDR3 is CATSGPAARSGQETQYF. The CDR3 nucleotides read TGTGCCACCAGTGGCCCCGCCGCTCGAAGCGGGCAAGAGACCCAGTACTTC.

This clone was found once. The V gene is TRBV19, the J gene TRBJ1-1; perhaps TRBD1 as D (5 bases). The CDR3 is made up of 16 amino acids. CDR1 LNHDA and CDR2 SQIVND come from the germline V gene (reference sequence). The V gene lost 5 bases and the J gene lost 1 base, with 17 bases spanning the gap. The CDR3 nucleotides are TGTGCCAGTAGTCCCGTAAAGTGGCAGGGGAACACTGAAGCTTTCTTT. Translation: CASSPVKWQGNTEAFF.

The J gene is TRBJ2-7, the V gene TRBV6-5; 11 bases are shared with TRBD2. This CDR3 is built from 15 residues. Germline CDR1 and CDR2: MNHEY and SVGAGI. After removal of 5 bases from V and 5 bases from J, the junction contained 8 bases not matched to a gene. The CDR3 here is CASSKLAGVSNEQYF. The DNA for the CDR3 is TGTGCCAGCAGTAAACTAGCGGGAGTCAGCAACGAGCAGTACTTC.

This chain uses TRBV4-2 with TRBJ2-7; TRBD2 is a possible D gene (6 bases). Trimming left V 4 bases short and J 5 bases short, with 15 bases between. Germline CDR1 and CDR2: LGHNA and YNFKEQ. The CDR3 sequence is 14 residues long. CDR3 nucleotide sequence: TGTGCCAGCAGCCCTTTGGAGGGAGGTAACGAGCAGTACTTC. Its translation: CASSPLEGGNEQYF.

CDR3 sequence: CASSQPPRNYGYTF. CDR3 sequence (DNA): TGTGCCAGCAGCCAGCCCCCCAGAAATTATGGCTACACCTTC. The V and J genes are TRBV14 and TRBJ1-2; D is uncertain. Germline lookup yields CDR1 SGHDN and CDR2 FVKESK. The CDR3 is made up of 14 amino acids. Trimming removed 3 bases at V and 5 bases at J, with 13 bases between.

This clone was seen only once. CDR3 bases: TGTGCCTGGAGTGCTGTCGGGACAGGGTATGGCTACACCTTC. It codes for CAWSAVGTGYGYTF. V usage is TRBV30 and J usage is TRBJ1-2; TRBD1 matches 9 bases. J was trimmed by 5 bases and V by 1 base; bases with no gene match: 5. Germline V CDR1 and CDR2: GTSNPN, SVGIG (reference sequence). This CDR3 has 14 amino acids.

With regard to this clone: One junction end disagrees with the germline gene, perhaps due to a read error. The chain combines TRBV6-1 with TRBJ1-5; D not resolved. The CDR3 is made up of 16 amino acids. CDR1 is MNHNS, CDR2 SASEGT, per germline. The CDR3 spells CASNEGYPDTNQPQHF. CDR3 in DNA: TGTGCCAGCAATGAAGGTTATCCCGACACCAATCAGCCCCAGCATTTT.

This clone has just a few counts. V and J are TRBV4-2 and TRBJ1-5, with a tentative D call TRBD1 (5 bases). The germline V gene encodes CDR1 LGHNA and CDR2 YNFKEQ. CDR3 length equals 15 residues. V was trimmed by 0 bases and J by 2 bases, leaving 8 bases between them. CDR3 DNA sequence: TGTGCCAGCAGCCAAGAAGGCAGGGGCAATCAGCCCCAGCATTTT. It translates to CASSQEGRGNQPQHF.

The CDR3 protein is CASSLSRDSVGSYTF. The DNA of the CDR3 is TGTGCCAGCAGCTTAAGCCGGGACAGCGTAGGGAGCTACACCTTC. The chain has TRBV11-2 and TRBJ1-2; 7 nucleotides line up with TRBD1. The V gene end was trimmed by 2 bases and the J gene end by 9 bases; junction bases not matched to a gene: 12. Looked up from germline, CDR1 is SGHAT and CDR2 is FQNNGV. This CDR3 has 15 amino acids.

The V gene is TRBV7-2, the J gene TRBJ2-1; 7 nucleotides line up with TRBD1. Germline loops: CDR1 SGHTA, CDR2 FQGNSA. The CDR3 length is 14 residues. The ends lost 0 bases at V and 7 bases at J; junction bases unmatched: 3. CDR3 DNA sequence: TGTGCCAGCAGCTTAGCGCTCAGGGGGAATGAGCAGTTCTTC. Amino acid sequence: CASSLALRGNEQFF.